Shown below are 8 T cell receptor beta chains from a single sample sequenced in a study of identical twins. TCRdb redid the calling of the 5' RACE reads with MiXCR, one entry per CDR3 protein. The sample shows hundreds of thousands of distinct CDR3 sequences, 20% to 25% of them seen only once. This sample also appeared in a second study, on yellow fever vaccine responses in identical twins.

The specimen was CD4+ T cells sorted from blood. All receptors derive from a woman aged 18 to 35 in good health.

A few counts support this clonotype. The chain has TRBV24-1 and TRBJ2-1; D is possibly TRBD2 (5 bases). V was cut by 6 bases and J by 7 bases, with 21 bases left in between. Germline values: CDR1 KGHDR, CDR2 SFDVKD. CDR3 length: 16 amino acids. The CDR3 is CATSLRSGSSTNEQFF. CDR3 DNA sequence: TGTGCCACCAGTCTCCGTTCTGGGAGCTCGACGAATGAGCAGTTCTTC.

The gene calls are TRBV2 and TRBJ2-2, with 7 bases lining up with TRBD2. This CDR3 region has 14 residues. Germline CDR1 and CDR2: SNHLY and FYNNEI. The trim removed 3 bases at V and 5 bases at J, leaving 3 bases unmatched. The CDR3 loop is CASSENSGTGELFF. CDR3 DNA: TGTGCCAGCAGTGAGAATAGCGGGACCGGGGAGCTGTTTTTT.

This clonotype was detected a few times. This chain links TRBV6-5 with TRBJ2-2; 7 nucleotides line up with TRBD1. The CDR3 totals 18 residues. Germline V gene data show CDR1 as MNHEY and CDR2 as SVGAGI. V was pared by 0 bases and J by 4 bases, with 11 bases of the junction left unmatched. The CDR3 sequence: CASSYSTGFTRGTGELFF. The DNA of the CDR3 is TGTGCCAGCAGTTACTCGACAGGGTTCACAAGGGGCACCGGGGAGCTGTTTTTT.

This chain connects TRBV3-1 to TRBJ1-3; 7 nucleotides line up with TRBD1. From germline, CDR1 is LGHDT and CDR2 YNNKEL (reference sequence). The CDR3 is 16 residues long. With V trimmed by 1 base and J by 4 bases, 7 bases remained unmatched. CDR3 sequence (DNA): TGTGCCAGCAGCCAAGCCCTGACAGGGACAGGAAACACCATATATTTT. This encodes CASSQALTGTGNTIYF.

The rearrangement joins TRBV19 to TRBJ1-3; D is uncertain. With 3 bases removed from V and 0 bases from J, the gap between germline ends came to 9 bases. The germline V gene encodes CDR1 LNHDA and CDR2 SQIVND (reference sequence). The CDR3 has 15 amino acids. This chain's CDR3 is CASSMDWSSGNTIYF. The CDR3 DNA is TGTGCCAGTAGTATGGACTGGAGCTCTGGAAACACCATATATTTT.

The rearrangement links TRBV7-2 to TRBJ2-7; D is perhaps TRBD1 (6 bases). Trimming left V 5 bases short and J 2 bases short, with 13 bases between. The CDR3 has 14 amino acids. Germline assignment: CDR1 SGHTA and CDR2 FQGNSA. The CDR3 region has the DNA TGTGCCAGCAGCGAGAAGGGGGAACCCTACGAGCAGTACTTC. Its protein is CASSEKGEPYEQYF.

This clonotype was counted a few times. The chain is built from TRBV18 and TRBJ2-3; D unclear. Trimming left V 4 bases short and J 4 bases short, with 12 bases between. The length of the CDR3 is 14 residues. Germline assignment: CDR1 KGHSH and CDR2 LQKENI. The DNA of the CDR3 is TGTGCCAGCTCACTACACCGGGTCCCAGATACGCAGTATTTT. Amino acid sequence: CASSLHRVPDTQYF.

This clonotype appeared a few times. The rearrangement joins TRBV7-6 to TRBJ2-5, with 8 bases aligning to TRBD1. The CDR3 has 16 residues. Unmatched junction bases numbered 11, after V lost 4 bases and J lost 4 bases. Germline V gene lookup returns CDR1 SGHVS and CDR2 FNYEAQ. CDR3 sequence: CASSYNSWTGRETQYF. The CDR3, as DNA: TGTGCCAGCAGCTACAACTCCTGGACAGGGCGAGAGACCCAGTACTTC.